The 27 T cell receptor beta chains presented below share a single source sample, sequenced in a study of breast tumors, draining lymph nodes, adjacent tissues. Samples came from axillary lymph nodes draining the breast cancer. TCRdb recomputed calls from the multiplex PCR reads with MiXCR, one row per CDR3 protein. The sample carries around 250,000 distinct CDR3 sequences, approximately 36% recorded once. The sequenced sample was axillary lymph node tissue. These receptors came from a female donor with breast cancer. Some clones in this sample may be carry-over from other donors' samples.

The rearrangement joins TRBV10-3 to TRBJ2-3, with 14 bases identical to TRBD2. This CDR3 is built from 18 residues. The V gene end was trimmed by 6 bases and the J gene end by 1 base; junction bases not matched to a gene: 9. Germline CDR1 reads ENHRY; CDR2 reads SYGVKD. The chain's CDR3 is CAISDGLAGGGGTDTQYF. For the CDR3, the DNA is TGTGCCATCAGCGATGGACTAGCGGGGGGCGGGGGCACAGATACGCAGTATTTT.

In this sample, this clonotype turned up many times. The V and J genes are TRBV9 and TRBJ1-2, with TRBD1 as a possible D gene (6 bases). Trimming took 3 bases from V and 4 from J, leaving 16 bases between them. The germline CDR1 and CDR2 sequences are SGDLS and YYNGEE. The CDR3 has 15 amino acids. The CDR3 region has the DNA TGTGCCAGCAGCGCGGAGCCGGGACACCTCTATGGCTACACCTTC. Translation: CASSAEPGHLYGYTF.

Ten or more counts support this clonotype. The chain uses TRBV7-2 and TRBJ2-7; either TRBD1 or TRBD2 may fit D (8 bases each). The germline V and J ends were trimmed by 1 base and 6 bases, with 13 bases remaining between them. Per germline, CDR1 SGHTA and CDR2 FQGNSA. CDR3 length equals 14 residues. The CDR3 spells CASSLGTGTSEQYF. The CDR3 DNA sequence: TGTGCCAGCAGCTTAGGGACAGGGACTAGCGAGCAGTACTTC.

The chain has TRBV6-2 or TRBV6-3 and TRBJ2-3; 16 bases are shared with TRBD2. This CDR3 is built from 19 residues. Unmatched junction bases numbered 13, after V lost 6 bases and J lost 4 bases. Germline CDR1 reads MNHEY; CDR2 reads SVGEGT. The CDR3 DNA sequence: TGTGCCAGCAGACCGGGACTAGCGGGGGGGCCCACGATCTCAGATACGCAGTATTTT. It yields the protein CASRPGLAGGPTISDTQYF.

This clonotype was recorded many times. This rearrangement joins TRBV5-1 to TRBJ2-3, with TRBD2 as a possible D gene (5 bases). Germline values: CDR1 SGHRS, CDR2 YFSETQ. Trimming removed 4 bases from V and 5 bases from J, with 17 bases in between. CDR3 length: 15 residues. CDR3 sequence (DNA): TGCGCCAGCAGCCACGCAGCGGCAGATGGAGATACGCAGTATTTT. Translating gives CASSHAAADGDTQYF.

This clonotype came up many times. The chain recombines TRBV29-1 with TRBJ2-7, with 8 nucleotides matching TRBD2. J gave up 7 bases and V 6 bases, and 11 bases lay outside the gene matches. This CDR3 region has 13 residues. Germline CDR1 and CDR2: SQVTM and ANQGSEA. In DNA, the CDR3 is TGCAGCGTGCGACCGAGTAGCGGGGAAGAGCAGTACTTC. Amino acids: CSVRPSSGEEQYF.

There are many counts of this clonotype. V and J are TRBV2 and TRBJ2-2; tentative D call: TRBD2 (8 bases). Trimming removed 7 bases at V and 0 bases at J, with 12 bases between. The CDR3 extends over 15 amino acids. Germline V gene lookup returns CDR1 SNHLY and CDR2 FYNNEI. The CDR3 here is CASTGGTANTGELFF. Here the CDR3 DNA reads TGTGCCAGCACGGGGGGGACAGCGAACACCGGGGAGCTGTTTTTT. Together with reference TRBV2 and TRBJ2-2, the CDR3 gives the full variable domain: EPEVTQTPSHQVTQMGQEVILRCVPISNHLYFYWYRQILGQKVEFLVSFYNNEISEKSEIFDDQFSVERPDGSNFTLKIRSTKLEDSAMYFCASTGGTANTGELFFGEGSRLTVL.

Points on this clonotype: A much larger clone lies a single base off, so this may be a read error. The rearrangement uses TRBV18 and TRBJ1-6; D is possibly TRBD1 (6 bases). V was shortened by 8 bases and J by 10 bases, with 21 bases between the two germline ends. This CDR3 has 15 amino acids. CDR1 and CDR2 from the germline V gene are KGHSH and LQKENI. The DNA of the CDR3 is TGTGCCAGCGCCACAAAACAAGGGGGAGCGTCACCCCTCCACTTT. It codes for CASATKQGGASPLHF.

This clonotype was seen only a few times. CDR3 DNA: TGTGCCAGCAGTCCGCCGGGACTCGCCTTAGGGGAGCAGTACTTC. It specifies CASSPPGLALGEQYF. V and J are TRBV6-6 and TRBJ2-7; perhaps TRBD2 as D (6 bases). Germline loops: CDR1 MNHNY, CDR2 SVGAGI (reference sequence). Trimming removed 5 bases from V and 7 bases from J, with 21 bases in between. The CDR3 extends over 15 amino acids.

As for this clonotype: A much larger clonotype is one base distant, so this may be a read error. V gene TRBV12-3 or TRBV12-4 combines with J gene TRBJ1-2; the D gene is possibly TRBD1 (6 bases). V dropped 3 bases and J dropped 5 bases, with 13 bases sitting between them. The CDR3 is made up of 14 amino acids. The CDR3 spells CASSFLVRGYGYTF. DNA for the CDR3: TGTGCCAGCAGTTTCTTGGTCAGGGGTTATGGCTACACCTTC.

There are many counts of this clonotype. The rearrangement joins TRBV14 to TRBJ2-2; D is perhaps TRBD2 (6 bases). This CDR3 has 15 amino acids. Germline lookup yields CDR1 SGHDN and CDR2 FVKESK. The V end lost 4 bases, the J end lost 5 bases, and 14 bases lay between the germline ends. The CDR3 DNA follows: TGTGCCAGCAGCCCTTCTCTTGGGGGGACCGGGGAGCTGTTTTTT. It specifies CASSPSLGGTGELFF.

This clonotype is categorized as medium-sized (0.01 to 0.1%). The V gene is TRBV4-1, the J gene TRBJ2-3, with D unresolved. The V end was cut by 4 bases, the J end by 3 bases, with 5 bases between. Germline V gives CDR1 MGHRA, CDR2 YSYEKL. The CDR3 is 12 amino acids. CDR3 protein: CASSPGTDTQYF. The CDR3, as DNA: TGCGCCAGCAGCCCCGGGACAGATACGCAGTATTTT.

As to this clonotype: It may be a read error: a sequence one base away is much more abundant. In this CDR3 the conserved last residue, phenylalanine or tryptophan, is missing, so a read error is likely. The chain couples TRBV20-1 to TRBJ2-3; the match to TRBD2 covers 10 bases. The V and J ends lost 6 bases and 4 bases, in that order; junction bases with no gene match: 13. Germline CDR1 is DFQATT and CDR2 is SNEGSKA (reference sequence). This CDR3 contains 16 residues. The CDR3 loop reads CSAAALAGEPPDTQYL. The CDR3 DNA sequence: TGCAGTGCCGCGGCTCTAGCGGGAGAACCCCCAGATACGCAGTATCTT.

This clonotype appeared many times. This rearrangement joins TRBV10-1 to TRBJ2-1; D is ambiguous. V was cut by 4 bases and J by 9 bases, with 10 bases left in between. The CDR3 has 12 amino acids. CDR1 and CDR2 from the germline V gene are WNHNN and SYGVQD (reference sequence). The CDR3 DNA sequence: TGCGCCAGCAGTGTAAGCAGAGGTGAGCAGTTCTTC. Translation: CASSVSRGEQFF.

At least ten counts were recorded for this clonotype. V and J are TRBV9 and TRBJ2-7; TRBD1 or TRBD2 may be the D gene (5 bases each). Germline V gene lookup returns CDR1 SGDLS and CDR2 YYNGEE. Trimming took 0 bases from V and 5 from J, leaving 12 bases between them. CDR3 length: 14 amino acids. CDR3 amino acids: CASSVDPVGDEQYF. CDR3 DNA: TGTGCCAGCAGCGTAGACCCAGTGGGGGACGAGCAGTACTTC.

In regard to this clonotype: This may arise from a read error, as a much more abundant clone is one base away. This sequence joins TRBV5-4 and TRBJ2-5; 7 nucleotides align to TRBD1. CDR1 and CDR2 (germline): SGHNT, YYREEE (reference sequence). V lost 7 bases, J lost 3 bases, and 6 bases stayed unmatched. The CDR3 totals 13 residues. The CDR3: CASGLGQKETQYF. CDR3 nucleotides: TGTGCCAGCGGCCTGGGACAGAAAGAGACCCAGTACTTC.

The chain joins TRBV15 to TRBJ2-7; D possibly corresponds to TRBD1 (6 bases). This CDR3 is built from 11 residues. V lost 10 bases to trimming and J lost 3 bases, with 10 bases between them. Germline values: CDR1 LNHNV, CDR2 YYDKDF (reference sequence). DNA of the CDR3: TGTGCCAGAGGGGGAAACTACGAGCAGTACTTC. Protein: CARGGNYEQYF.

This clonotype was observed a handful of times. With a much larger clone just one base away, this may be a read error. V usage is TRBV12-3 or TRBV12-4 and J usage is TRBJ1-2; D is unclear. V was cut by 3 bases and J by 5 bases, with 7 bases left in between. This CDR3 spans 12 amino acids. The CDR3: CASSFSVYGYTF. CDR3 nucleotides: TGTGCCAGCAGTTTCTCGGTTTATGGCTACACCTTC.

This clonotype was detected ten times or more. The DNA for the CDR3 is TGCGCCAGCAGCAGGGGAACAGGGGTTGTTCGTATTGGCTACACCTTC. Translating it yields CASSRGTGVVRIGYTF. This chain links TRBV4-3 with TRBJ1-2; 7 bases fit TRBD1. V gave up 5 bases and J gave up 7 bases; unmatched junction bases: 16. The CDR3 is made up of 16 amino acids. CDR1 is LGHNA and CDR2 is YSLEER in the germline V gene.

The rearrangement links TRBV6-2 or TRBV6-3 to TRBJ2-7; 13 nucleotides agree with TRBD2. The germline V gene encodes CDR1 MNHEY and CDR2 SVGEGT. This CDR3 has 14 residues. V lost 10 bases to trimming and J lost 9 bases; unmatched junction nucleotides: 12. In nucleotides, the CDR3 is TGTGCCACCTCCGGGACTAGCGGGATAGTTGGGCAGTACTTC. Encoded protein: CATSGTSGIVGQYF.

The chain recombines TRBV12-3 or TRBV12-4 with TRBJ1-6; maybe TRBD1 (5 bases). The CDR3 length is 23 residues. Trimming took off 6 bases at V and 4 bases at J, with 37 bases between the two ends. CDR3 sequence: CASSPFRDVLIDEQFYYNSPLHF. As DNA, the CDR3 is TGTGCCAGCAGCCCCTTCCGGGACGTTTTAATCGATGAGCAGTTCTATTATAATTCACCCCTCCACTTT.

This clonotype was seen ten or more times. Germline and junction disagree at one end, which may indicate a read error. The CDR3 region is CASSSSLGGAGGSTF. The CDR3 region has the DNA TGTGCCAGCAGCTCCTCCCTGGGGGGGGCTGGTGGCTCCACCTTC. The chain has TRBV9 and TRBJ1-2, with D tentatively TRBD1 (6 bases). The CDR3 runs to 15 residues. CDR1 and CDR2 (germline): SGDLS, YYNGEE.

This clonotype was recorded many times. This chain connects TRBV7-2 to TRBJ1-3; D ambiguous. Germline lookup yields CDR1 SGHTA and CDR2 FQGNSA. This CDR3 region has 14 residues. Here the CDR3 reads CAIQLGGPGNTIYF. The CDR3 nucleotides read TGTGCTATTCAGTTGGGAGGTCCCGGAAACACCATATATTTT.

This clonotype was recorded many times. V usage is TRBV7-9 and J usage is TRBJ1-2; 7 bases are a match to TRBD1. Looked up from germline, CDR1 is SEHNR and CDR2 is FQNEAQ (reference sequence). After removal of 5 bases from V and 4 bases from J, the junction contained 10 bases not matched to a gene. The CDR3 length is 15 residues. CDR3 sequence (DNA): TGTGCCAGCAGCAAAGAAGGGGGCCGTGTCTATGGCTACACCTTC. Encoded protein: CASSKEGGRVYGYTF.

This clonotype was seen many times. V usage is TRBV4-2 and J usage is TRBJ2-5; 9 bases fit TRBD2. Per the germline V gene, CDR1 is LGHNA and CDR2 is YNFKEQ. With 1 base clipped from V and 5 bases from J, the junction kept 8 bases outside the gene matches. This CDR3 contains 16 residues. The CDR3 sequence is CASSQGGGGGAETQYF. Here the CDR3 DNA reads TGTGCCAGCAGCCAAGGCGGGGGCGGGGGGGCGGAGACCCAGTACTTC.

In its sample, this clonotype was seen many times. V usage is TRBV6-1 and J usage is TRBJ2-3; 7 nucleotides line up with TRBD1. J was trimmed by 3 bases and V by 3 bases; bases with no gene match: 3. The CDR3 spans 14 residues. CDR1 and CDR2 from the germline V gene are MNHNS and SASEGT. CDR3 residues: CASSDNRGTDTQYF. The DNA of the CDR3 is TGTGCCAGCAGTGACAACAGGGGAACAGATACGCAGTATTTT.

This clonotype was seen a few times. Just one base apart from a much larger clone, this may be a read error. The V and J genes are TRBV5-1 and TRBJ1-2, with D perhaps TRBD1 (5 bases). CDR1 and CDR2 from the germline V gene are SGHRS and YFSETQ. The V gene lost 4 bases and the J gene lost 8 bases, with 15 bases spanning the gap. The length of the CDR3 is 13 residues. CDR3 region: CASSPAGGRGYTF. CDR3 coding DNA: TGCGCCAGCAGCCCGGCGGGGGGGAGGGGCTACACCTTC.